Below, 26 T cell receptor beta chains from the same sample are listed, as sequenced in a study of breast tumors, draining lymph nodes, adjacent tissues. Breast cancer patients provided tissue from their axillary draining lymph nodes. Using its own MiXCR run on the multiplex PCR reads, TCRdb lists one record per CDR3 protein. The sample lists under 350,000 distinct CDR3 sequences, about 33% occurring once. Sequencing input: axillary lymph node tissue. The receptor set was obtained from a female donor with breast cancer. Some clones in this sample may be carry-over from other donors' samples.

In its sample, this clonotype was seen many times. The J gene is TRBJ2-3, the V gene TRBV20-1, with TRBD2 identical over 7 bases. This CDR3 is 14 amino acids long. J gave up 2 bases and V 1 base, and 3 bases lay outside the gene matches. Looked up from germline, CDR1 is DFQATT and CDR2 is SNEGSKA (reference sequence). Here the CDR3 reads CSARVGTTTDTQYF. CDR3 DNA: TGCAGTGCTAGAGTTGGGACTACCACAGATACGCAGTATTTT.

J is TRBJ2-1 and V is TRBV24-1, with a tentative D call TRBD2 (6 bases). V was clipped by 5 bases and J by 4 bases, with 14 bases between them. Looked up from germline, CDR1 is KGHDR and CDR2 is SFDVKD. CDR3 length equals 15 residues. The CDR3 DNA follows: TGTGCCACCAGTGCAGGACTAACTCGATACAATGAGCAGTTCTTC. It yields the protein CATSAGLTRYNEQFF.

The CDR3 loop is CASRGTSGSPYEQYF. The CDR3 DNA follows: TGTGCCAGCAGGGGGACTAGCGGGAGCCCCTACGAGCAGTACTTC. V is TRBV7-2 and J is TRBJ2-7, with 14 bases lining up with TRBD2. The junction had 3 bases not matched to a gene; V was cut back by 6 bases and J by 2 bases. CDR3 length equals 15 residues. Germline V gene sequence: CDR1 SGHTA, CDR2 FQGNSA. Combining the CDR3 with reference TRBV7-2 and TRBJ2-7 gives the whole variable domain GAGVSQSPSNKVTEKGKDVELRCDPISGHTALYWYRQSLGQGLEFLIYFQGNSAPDKSGLPSDRFSAERTGGSVSTLTIQRTQQEDSAVYLCASRGTSGSPYEQYFGPGTRLTVT.

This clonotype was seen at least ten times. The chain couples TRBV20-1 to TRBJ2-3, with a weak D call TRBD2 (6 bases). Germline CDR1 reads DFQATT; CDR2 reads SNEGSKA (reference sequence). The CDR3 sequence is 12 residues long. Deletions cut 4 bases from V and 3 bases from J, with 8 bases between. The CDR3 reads CSATGTTDTQYF. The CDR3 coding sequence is TGCAGTGCTACAGGGACTACAGATACGCAGTATTTT.

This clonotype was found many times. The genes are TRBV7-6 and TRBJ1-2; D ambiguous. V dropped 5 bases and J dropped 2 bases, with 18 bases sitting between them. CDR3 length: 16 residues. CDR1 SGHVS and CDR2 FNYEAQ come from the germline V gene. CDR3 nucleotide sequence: TGTGCCAGCAGCCCGTCAATTTCAAGTCTCAACTATGGCTACACCTTC. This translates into CASSPSISSLNYGYTF.

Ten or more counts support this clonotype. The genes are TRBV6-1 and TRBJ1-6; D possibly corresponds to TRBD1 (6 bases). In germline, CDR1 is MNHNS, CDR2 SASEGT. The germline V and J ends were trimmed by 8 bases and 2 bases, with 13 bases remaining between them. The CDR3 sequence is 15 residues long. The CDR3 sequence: CASRNREAYNSPLHF. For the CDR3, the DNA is TGTGCCAGCCGTAACAGGGAGGCCTATAATTCACCCCTCCACTTT.

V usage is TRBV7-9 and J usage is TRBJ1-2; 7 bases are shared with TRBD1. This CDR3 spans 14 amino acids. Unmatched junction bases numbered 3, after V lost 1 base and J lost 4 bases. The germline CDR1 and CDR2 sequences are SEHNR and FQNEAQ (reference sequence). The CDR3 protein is CASSLDRGLYGYTF. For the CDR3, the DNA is TGTGCCAGCAGCTTAGACAGGGGCCTCTATGGCTACACCTTC.

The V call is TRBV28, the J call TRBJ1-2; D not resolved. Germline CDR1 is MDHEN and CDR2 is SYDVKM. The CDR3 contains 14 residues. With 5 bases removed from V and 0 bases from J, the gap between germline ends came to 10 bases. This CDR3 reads CASSRPVANYGYTF. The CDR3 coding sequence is TGTGCCAGCAGTCGGCCGGTAGCTAACTATGGCTACACCTTC.

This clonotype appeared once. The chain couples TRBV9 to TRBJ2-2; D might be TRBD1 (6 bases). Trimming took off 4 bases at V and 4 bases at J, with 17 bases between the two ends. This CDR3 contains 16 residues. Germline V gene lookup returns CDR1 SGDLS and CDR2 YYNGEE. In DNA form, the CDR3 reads TGTGCCAGCAGCCCACCAGTGGGGGCGGGCACCGGGGAGCTGTTTTTT. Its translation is CASSPPVGAGTGELFF.

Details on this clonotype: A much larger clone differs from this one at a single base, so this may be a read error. In DNA form, the CDR3 reads TGCGCCAGCAGCTTAACCGCCGAGAGCTCCTACAGTGAGCAGTTCTTC. Protein: CASSLTAESSYSEQFF. The chain recombines TRBV5-1 with TRBJ2-1; D gene unclear. CDR3 size: 16 residues. Germline lookup yields CDR1 SGHRS and CDR2 YFSETQ.

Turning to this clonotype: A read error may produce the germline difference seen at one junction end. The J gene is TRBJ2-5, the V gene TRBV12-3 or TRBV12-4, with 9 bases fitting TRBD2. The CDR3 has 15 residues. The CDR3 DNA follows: TGCGCCAGCAGTCCCGCCCGACTAGCGGAAGAGACCCAGTACTTC. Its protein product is CASSPARLAEETQYF.

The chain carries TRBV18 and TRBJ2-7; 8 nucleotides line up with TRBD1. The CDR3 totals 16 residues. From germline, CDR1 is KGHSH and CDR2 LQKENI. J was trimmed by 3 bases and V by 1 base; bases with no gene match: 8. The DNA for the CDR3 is TGTGCCAGCTCACCACGGGTAGGAGGGACAGGCTACGAGCAGTACTTC. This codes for CASSPRVGGTGYEQYF.

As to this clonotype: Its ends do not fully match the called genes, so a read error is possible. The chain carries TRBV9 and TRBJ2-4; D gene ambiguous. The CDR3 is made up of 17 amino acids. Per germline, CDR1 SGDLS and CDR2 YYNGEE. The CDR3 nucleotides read TGTGCCAGCAGCGTCGGCGGAGAAGAAAGAGCCAAAAACATTCAGTGCTTC. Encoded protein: CASSVGGEERAKNIQCF.

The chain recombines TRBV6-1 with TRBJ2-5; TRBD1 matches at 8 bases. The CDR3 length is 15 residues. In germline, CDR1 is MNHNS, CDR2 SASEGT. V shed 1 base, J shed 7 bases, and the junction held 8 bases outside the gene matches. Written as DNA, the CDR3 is TGTGCCAGCAGTGAAGGGGTCCAGGGGGCGCGGACCCAGTACTTC. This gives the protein CASSEGVQGARTQYF.

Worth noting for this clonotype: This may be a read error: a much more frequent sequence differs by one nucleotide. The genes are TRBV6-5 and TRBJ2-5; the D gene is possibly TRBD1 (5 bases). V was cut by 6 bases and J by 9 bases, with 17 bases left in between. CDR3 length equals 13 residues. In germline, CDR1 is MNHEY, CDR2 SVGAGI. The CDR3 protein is CASSDSLGMSQYF. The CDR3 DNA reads TGTGCCAGCAGCGACAGCCTAGGGATGTCCCAGTACTTC.

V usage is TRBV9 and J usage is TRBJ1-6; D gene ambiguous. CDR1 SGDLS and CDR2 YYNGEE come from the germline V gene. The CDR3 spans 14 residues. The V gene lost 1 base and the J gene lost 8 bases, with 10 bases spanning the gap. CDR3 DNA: TGTGCCAGCAGCGTATCTGCCGGGGATTCACCCCTCCACTTT. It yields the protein CASSVSAGDSPLHF. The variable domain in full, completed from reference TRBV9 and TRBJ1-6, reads DSGVTQTPKHLITATGQRVTLRCSPRSGDLSVYWYQQSLDQGLQFLIQYYNGEERAKGNILERFSAQQFPDLHSELNLSSLELGDSALYFCASSVSAGDSPLHFGNGTRLTVT.

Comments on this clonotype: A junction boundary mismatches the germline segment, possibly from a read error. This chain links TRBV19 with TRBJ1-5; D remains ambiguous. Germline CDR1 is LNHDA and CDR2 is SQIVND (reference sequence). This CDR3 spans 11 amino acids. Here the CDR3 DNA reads TGTGCCAGTAGCATGCGAGGGCCCCGGCATTTT. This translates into CASSMRGPRHF.

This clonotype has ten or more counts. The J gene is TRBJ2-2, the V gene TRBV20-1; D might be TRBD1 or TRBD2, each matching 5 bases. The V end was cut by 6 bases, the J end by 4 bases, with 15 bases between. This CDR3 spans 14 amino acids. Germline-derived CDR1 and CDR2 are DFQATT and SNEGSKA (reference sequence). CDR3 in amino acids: CSAPGPSSTGELFF. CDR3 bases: TGCAGTGCCCCGGGACCGTCCTCCACCGGGGAGCTGTTTTTT.

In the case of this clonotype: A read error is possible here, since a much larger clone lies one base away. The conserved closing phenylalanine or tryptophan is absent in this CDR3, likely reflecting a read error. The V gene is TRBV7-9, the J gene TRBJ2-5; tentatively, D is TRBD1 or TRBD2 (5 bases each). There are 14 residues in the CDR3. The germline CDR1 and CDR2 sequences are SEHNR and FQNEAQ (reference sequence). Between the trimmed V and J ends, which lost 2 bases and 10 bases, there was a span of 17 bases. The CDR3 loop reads CASSLWPPEGNQYL. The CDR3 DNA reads TGTGCCAGCAGCTTATGGCCACCAGAGGGGAACCAGTACCTC.

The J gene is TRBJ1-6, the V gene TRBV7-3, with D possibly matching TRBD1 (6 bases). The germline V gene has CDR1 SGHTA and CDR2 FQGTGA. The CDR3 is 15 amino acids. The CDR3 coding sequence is TGTGCTAGAGAGGGGGGGGCTAACTATAATTCACCCCTCCACTTT. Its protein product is CAREGGANYNSPLHF.

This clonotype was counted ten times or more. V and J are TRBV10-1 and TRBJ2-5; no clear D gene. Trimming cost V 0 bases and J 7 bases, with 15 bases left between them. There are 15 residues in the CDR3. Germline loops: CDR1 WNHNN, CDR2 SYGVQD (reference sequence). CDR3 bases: TGCGCCAGCAGTGAGTCGATTTTTGAGAGACGGACCCAGTACTTC. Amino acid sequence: CASSESIFERRTQYF.

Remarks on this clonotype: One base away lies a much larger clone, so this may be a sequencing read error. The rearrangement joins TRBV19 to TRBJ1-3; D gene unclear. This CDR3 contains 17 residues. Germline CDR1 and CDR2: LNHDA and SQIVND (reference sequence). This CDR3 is CASSMMRTSTSGNTTYF. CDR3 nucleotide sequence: TGTGCCAGTAGTATGATGCGGACCTCAACCTCTGGAAACACCACATATTTT.

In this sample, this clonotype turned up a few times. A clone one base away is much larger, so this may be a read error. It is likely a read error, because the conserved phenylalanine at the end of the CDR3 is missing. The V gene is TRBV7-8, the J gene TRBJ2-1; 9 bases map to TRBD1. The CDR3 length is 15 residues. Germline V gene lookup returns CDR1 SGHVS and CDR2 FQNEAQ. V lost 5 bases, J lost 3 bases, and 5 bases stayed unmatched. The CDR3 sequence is CASSVRDRVYNEQFS. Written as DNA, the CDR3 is TGTGCCAGCAGCGTGAGGGACAGGGTCTACAATGAGCAGTTCTCC.

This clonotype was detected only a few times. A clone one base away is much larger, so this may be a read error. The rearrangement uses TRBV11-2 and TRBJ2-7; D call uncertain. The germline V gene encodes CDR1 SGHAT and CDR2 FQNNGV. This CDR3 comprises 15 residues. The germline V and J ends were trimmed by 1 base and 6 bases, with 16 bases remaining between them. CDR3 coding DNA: TGTGCCAGCAGCTTAGGGGTGGGTGCTGGTGGCGAGCAGTACTTC. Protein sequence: CASSLGVGAGGEQYF.

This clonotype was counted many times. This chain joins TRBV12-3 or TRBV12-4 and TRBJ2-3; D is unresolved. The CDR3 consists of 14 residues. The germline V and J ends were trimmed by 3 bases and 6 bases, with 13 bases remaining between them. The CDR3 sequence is CASSFFGRLDTQYF. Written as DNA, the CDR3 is TGTGCCAGCAGTTTTTTTGGCCGACTTGATACGCAGTATTTT.

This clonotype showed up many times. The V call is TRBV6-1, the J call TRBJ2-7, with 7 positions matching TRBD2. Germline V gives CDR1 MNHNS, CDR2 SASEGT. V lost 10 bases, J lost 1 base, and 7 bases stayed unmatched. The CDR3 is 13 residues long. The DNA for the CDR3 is TGTGCCACAAGCGGGGACCTATCCTACGAGCAGTACTTC. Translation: CATSGDLSYEQYF.